This TCR beta chain was identified in a study of T cell repertoires in cytomegalovirus infection. Study context: Public TCR beta signature analysis indicated the presence of both CMV infection and matching HLA type. Study-wide results and caveats: Clonotypes of TCR beta that were HLA-C-restricted and CMV-specific dominated the ex vivo response. Frequencies of public TCR beta families were cumulated, and this identified carriers of CMV plus the relevant HLA.

Each CDR3 protein is one row after TCRdb ran MiXCR on the reads. Of around 250,000 distinct CDR3 sequences in the sample, approximately 15% were seen once. This clonotype was seen many times. Its antigen is undetermined. Germline V gene data show CDR1 as SGHVS and CDR2 as FQNEAQ. There are 14 residues in the CDR3. With 2 bases removed from V and 5 bases from J, the gap between germline ends came to 12 bases. The source material was CD8+ T cells from PBMCs. The clonotype was recovered from a human donor in good health (CMV status not recorded). Some clones in this sample may be carry-over from other donors' samples. The genes are TRBV7-8 and TRBJ1-1; possible D gene TRBD1, 5 bases. CDR3: CASSLSGEGTEAFF. The CDR3 bases are TGTGCCAGCAGCTTATCTGGGGAGGGGACTGAAGCTTTCTTT. Complete variable domain (other parts from reference TRBV7-8 and TRBJ1-1): GAGVSQSPRYKVAKRGQDVALRCDPISGHVSLFWYQQALGQGPEFLTYFQNEAQLDKSGLPSDRFFAERPEGSVSTLKIQRTQQEDSAVYLCASSLSGEGTEAFFGQGTRLTVV.